A selection of T cell receptor beta chains follows, all from one sample in a study of CD8+ T cells in alopecia areata. The data were produced by immunoSEQ multiplex PCR, yet TCRdb's version contains in-frame clones alone and is incomplete. Altogether approximately 180,000 clones are present, around three fifths being singletons, with the ten largest covering around 0.92%. This material consisted of CD4+ T cells sorted from blood, taken at week 24, from a patient treated with tofacitinib. The receptors shown here come from a human donor with alopecia areata. The CDR3 runs from the conserved cysteine through the conserved F or W. The D gene is left open where the match is weak. Part of the rows lack a size; the others show once, few, many or a class for expanded clones.

v_gene,j_gene,d_gene,abundance,CDR3aa,CDR3nt
TRBV4-3,TRBJ2-2,TRBD2,few,CASSYGLAEHTGELFF,TGCGCCAGCAGCTACGGACTAGCGGAACACACCGGGGAGCTGTTTTTT
TRBV28,TRBJ2-7,NA,few,CASARGYYEQYF,TGTGCCAGCGCCAGGGGCTACTACGAGCAGTACTTC
TRBV29-1,TRBJ2-3,TRBD1,NA,CSVEWLAGQGSTDTQYF,TGCAGCGTTGAGTGGCTAGCTGGACAGGGTAGCACAGATACGCAGTATTTT
TRBV5-1,TRBJ1-5,NA,NA,CASSSGDPNQPQHF,TGCGCCAGCAGTTCGGGCGATCCGAATCAGCCCCAGCATTTT
TRBV5-1,TRBJ2-3,NA,NA,CASRRLLGTDTQYF,TGCGCCAGCAGAAGGTTGCTGGGCACAGATACGCAGTATTTT
TRBV9,TRBJ2-5,NA,NA,CASSVDQGGETQYF,TGTGCCAGCAGCGTAGATCAGGGTGGGGAGACCCAGTACTTC
TRBV29-1,TRBJ2-7,NA,once,CSVVRDAGGQYF,TGCAGCGTTGTGCGGGATGCCGGTGGGCAGTACTTC
TRBV19,TRBJ1-5,NA,few,CASSARAGAHQPQHF,TGTGCCAGTAGTGCCCGGGCAGGGGCGCATCAGCCCCAGCATTTT
TRBV4-3,TRBJ2-3,NA,NA,CASSQEVLGGGSDGNTQYF,TGCGCCAGCAGCCAAGAAGTACTCGGTGGAGGATCTGACGGGAATACGCAGTATTTT
TRBV5-1,TRBJ2-3,NA,NA,CASSLDSAGDTQYF,TGCGCCAGCAGCTTGGACAGTGCTGGAGATACGCAGTATTTT
TRBV29-1,TRBJ2-7,TRBD1,NA,CSVTGQGHYEQYF,TGCAGCGTGACGGGACAGGGACATTACGAGCAGTACTTC
TRBV25-1,TRBJ2-4,TRBD1,few,CASSEPGQGIENIQYF,TGTGCCAGCAGTGAACCGGGACAGGGTATTGAGAACATTCAGTACTTC
TRBV6-1,TRBJ1-1,TRBD1,NA,CATLRQGRAFF,TGTGCCACCCTAAGACAGGGCCGGGCTTTCTTT
TRBV6-5,TRBJ1-1,NA,NA,CASSPTPGFTEAFF,TGTGCCAGCAGTCCAACTCCAGGATTCACTGAAGCTTTCTTT
TRBV29-1,TRBJ2-4,NA,NA,CSVGVGTPKNIQYF,TGCAGCGTTGGGGTGGGGACACCCAAAAACATTCAGTACTTC
TRBV10-3,TRBJ2-1,NA,few,CAISSAGYNEQFF,TGTGCCATCAGCTCCGCGGGGTACAATGAGCAGTTCTTC
TRBV11-2,TRBJ2-3,NA,NA,CASSLGPTDTQYF,TGTGCCAGCAGCTTAGGTCCCACAGATACGCAGTATTTT
TRBV5-1,TRBJ1-2,TRBD1,once,CASSSGQGNYGYTF,TGCGCCAGCAGCTCGGGACAGGGGAACTATGGCTACACCTTC
TRBV30,TRBJ2-1,NA,NA,CAWSPTPNEQFF,TGTGCCTGGAGTCCCACCCCGAATGAGCAGTTCTTC
TRBV25-1,TRBJ1-1,NA,NA,CASLDTEAFF,TGTGCCAGCCTGGACACTGAAGCTTTCTTT
TRBV27,TRBJ2-7,TRBD1,NA,CASSLTVIGQGMGEQYF,TGTGCCAGCAGTTTAACCGTCATCGGACAGGGCATGGGTGAGCAGTACTTC
TRBV7-9,TRBJ1-2,TRBD1,NA,CASSLGAGTGVYDGYTF,TGTGCCAGCAGCTTGGGAGCCGGGACAGGGGTCTACGATGGCTACACCTTC
TRBV30,TRBJ1-5,NA,NA,CAWSTGTTVHQPQHF,TGTGCCTGGAGTACCGGGACGACCGTACATCAGCCCCAGCATTTT
TRBV1,TRBJ2-4,NA,NA,CSERGDAKNIQYF,TGCTCCGAGCGGGGGGATGCCAAAAACATTCAGTACTTC
TRBV6-6,TRBJ1-2,NA,NA,CASKLRDYTF,TGTGCCAGCAAGTTGAGAGACTACACCTTC
TRBV25-1,TRBJ1-2,NA,NA,CASSELGGSYGYTF,TGTGCCAGCAGTGAACTAGGCGGGAGCTATGGCTACACCTTC
TRBV15,TRBJ2-3,TRBD1,NA,CATSRDRGTQYF,TGTGCCACCAGCAGGGACAGGGGAACGCAGTATTTT